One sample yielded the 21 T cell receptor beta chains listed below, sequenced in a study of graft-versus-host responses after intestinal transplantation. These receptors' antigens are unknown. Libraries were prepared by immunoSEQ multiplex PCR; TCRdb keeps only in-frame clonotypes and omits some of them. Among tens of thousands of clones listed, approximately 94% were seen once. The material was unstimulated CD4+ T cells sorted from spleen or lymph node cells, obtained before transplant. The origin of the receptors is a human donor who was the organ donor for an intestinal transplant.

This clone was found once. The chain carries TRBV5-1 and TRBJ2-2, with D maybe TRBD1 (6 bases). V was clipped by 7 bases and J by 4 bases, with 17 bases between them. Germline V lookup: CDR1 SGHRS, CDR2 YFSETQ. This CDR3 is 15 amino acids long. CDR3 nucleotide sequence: TGCGCCAGCGCCTCCGGACAGAGGACCACCGGGGAGCTGTTTTTT. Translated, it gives CASASGQRTTGELFF.

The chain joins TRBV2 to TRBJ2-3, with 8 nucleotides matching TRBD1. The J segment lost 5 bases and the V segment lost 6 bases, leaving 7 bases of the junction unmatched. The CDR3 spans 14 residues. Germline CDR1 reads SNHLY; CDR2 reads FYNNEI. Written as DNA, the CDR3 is TGTGCCAGCAGGTCGGACAGGGTTGTAGATACGCAGTATTTT. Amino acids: CASRSDRVVDTQYF.

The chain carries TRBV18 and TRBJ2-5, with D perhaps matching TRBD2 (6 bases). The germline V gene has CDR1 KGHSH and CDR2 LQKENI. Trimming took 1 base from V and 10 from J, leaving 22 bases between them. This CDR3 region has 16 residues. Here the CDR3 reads CASSPLTVGPVSGQYF. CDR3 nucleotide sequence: TGTGCCAGCTCACCACTAACTGTTGGTCCGGTTAGCGGCCAGTACTTC.

CDR3 sequence (DNA): TGTGCTAGTGGTTCTCGGCCAGGGGGCCAAGAGACCCAGTACTTC. Its translation is CASGSRPGGQETQYF. The chain couples TRBV12-5 to TRBJ2-5, with 7 bases aligning to TRBD1. Germline values: CDR1 LGHNT, CDR2 FRNRAP. The CDR3 spans 15 residues. V lost 4 bases, J lost 1 base, and 6 bases stayed unmatched.

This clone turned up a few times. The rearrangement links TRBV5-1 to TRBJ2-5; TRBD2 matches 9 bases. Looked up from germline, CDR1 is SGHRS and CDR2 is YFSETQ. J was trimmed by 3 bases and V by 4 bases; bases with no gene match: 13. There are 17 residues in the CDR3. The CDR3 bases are TGCGCCAGCAGCGAACGCGGGGGGGCCGGGAGAAAAGAGACCCAGTACTTC. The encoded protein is CASSERGGAGRKETQYF.

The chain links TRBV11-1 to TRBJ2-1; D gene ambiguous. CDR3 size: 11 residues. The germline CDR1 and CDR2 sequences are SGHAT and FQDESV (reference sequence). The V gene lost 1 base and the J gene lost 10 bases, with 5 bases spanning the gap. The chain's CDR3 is CASSLVEEQFF. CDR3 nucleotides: TGTGCCAGCAGCTTAGTCGAGGAGCAGTTCTTC.

CDR3: CASSQDNPQGKGDTQYF. CDR3 nucleotides: TGTGCCAGCAGCCAAGACAATCCCCAGGGGAAAGGAGATACGCAGTATTTT. V gene TRBV4-2 combines with J gene TRBJ2-3; the D gene is possibly TRBD1 (6 bases). The V and J ends lost 0 bases and 5 bases respectively, with 18 bases between them. CDR1 and CDR2 (germline): LGHNA, YNFKEQ. The CDR3 sequence is 17 residues long.

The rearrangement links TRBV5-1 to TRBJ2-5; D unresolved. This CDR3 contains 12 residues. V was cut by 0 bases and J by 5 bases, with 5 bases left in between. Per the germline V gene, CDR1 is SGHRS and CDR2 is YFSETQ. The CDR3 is CASSLAGETQYF. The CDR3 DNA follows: TGCGCCAGCAGCTTGGCCGGGGAGACCCAGTACTTC.

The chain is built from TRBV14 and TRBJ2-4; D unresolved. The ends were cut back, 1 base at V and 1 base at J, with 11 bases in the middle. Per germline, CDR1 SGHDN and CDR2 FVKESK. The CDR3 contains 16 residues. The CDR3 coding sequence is TGTGCCAGCAGCCAAGGGATAGCTTCGGCCAAAAACATTCAGTACTTC. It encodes CASSQGIASAKNIQYF.

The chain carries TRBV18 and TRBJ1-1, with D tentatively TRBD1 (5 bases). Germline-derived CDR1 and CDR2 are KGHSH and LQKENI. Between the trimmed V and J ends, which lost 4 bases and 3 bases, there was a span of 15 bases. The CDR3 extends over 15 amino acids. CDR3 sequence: CASSLNRPGDTEAFF. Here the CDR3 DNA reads TGTGCCAGCTCACTAAACAGACCGGGGGACACTGAAGCTTTCTTT.

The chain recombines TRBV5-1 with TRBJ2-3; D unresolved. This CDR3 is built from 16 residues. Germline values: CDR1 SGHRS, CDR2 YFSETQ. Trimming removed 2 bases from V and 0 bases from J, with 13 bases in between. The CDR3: CASSLPAITSTDTQYF. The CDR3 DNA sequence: TGCGCCAGCAGCTTACCGGCGATAACTAGCACAGATACGCAGTATTTT.

The chain's CDR3 is CASSPSLSTGELFF. The DNA of the CDR3 is TGTGCCAGCTCACCATCTCTCTCCACCGGGGAGCTGTTTTTT. The V gene is TRBV18, the J gene TRBJ2-2; D is undetermined. This CDR3 is 14 amino acids long. Germline lookup yields CDR1 KGHSH and CDR2 LQKENI. V was trimmed by 2 bases and J by 4 bases, leaving 8 bases between them.

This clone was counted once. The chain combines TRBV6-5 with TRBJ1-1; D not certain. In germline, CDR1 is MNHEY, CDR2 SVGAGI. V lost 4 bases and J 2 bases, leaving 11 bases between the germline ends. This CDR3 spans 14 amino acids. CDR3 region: CASSLKHLNTEAFF. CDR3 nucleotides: TGTGCCAGCAGTTTGAAGCACCTAAACACTGAAGCTTTCTTT.

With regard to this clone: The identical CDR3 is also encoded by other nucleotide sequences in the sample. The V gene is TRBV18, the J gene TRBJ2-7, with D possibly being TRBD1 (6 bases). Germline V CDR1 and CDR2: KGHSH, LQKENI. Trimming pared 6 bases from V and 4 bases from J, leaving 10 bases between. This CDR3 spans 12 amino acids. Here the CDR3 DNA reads TGTGCCAGCTCGCCGGGACAATACGAGCAGTACTTC. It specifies CASSPGQYEQYF. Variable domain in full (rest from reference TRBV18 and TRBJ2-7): NAGVMQNPRHLVRRRGQEARLRCSPMKGHSHVYWYRQLPEEGLKFMVYLQKENIIDESGMPKERFSAEFPKEGPSILRIQQVVRGDSAAYFCASSPGQYEQYFGPGTRLTVT.

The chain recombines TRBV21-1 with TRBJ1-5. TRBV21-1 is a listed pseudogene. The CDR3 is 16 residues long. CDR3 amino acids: CAALNRIPHSNQPQHF. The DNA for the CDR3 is TGTGCCGCCCTCAATCGGATTCCGCACAGCAATCAGCCCCAGCATTTT.

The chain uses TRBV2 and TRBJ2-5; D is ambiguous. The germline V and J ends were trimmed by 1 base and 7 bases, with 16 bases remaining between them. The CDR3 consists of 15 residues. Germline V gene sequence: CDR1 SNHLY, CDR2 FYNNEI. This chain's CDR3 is CASSEGVNGYGTQYF. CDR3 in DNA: TGTGCCAGCAGTGAAGGGGTGAATGGTTATGGGACCCAGTACTTC.

DNA of the CDR3: TGTGCCACCATCGGGGGGCACACCGGGGAGCTGTTTTTT. Translation gives CATIGGHTGELFF. J is TRBJ2-2 and V is TRBV7-2; D is perhaps TRBD2 (7 bases). Germline values: CDR1 SGHTA, CDR2 FQGNSA. The CDR3 loop spans 13 amino acids. V was pared by 10 bases and J by 3 bases, with 12 bases between.

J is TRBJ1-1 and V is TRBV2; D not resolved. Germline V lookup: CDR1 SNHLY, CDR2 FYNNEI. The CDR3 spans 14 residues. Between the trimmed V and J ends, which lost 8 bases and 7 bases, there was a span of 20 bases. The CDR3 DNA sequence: TGTGCCAGCCTTCCCGGGCAAGTCCCCTTTGAAGCTTTCTTT. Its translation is CASLPGQVPFEAFF.

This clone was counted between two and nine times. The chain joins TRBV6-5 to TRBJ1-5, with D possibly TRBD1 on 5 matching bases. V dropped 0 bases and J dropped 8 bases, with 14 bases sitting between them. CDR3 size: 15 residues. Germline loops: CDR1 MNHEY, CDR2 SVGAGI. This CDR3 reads CASSYSGQSQEPQHF. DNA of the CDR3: TGTGCCAGCAGTTACTCGGGGCAGAGCCAGGAGCCCCAGCATTTT.

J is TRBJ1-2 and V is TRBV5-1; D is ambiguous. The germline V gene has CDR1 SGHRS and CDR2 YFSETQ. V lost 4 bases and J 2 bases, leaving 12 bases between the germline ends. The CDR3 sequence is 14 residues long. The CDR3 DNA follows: TGCGCCAGCAGCCTGGACGGCCTCAACTATGGCTACACCTTC. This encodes CASSLDGLNYGYTF.

The CDR3 spells CASSLVAGVNTEAFF. DNA of the CDR3: TGCGCCAGCAGCTTGGTAGCAGGGGTGAACACTGAAGCTTTCTTT. The chain links TRBV5-1 to TRBJ1-1; the D gene is possibly TRBD1 (6 bases). The CDR3 sequence is 15 residues long. V lost 0 bases and J lost 0, with 9 bases in between. Germline loops: CDR1 SGHRS, CDR2 YFSETQ. Filled out from reference TRBV5-1 and TRBJ1-1, the complete variable domain reads KAGVTQTPRYLIKTRGQQVTLSCSPISGHRSVSWYQQTPGQGLQFLFEYFSETQRNKGNFPGRFSGRQFSNSRSEMNVSTLELGDSALYLCASSLVAGVNTEAFFGQGTRLTVV.